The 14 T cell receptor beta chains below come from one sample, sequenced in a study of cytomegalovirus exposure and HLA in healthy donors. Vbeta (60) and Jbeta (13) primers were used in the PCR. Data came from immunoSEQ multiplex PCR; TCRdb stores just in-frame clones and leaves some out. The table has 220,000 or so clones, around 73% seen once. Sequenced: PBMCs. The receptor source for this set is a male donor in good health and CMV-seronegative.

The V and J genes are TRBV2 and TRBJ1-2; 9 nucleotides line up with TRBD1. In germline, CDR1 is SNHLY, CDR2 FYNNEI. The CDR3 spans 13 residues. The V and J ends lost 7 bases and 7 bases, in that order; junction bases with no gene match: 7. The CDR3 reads CASTSDRGGGYTF. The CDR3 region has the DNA TGTGCCAGCACCTCGGACAGGGGAGGTGGCTACACCTTC.

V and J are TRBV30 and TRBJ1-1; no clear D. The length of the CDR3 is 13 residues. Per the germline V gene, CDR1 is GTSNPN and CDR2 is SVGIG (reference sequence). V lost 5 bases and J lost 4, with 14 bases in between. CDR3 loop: CAWGVSGGTEAFF. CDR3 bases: TGTGCCTGGGGAGTATCTGGAGGCACTGAAGCTTTCTTT.

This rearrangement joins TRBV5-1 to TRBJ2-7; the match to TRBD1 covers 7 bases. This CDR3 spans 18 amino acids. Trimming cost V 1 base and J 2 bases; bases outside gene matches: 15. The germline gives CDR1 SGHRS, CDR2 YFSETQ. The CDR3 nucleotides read TGCGCCAGCAGCTTGAGCATGGTTTCCGGGGACAGACCCTACGAGCAGTACTTC. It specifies CASSLSMVSGDRPYEQYF. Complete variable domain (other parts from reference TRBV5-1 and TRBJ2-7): KAGVTQTPRYLIKTRGQQVTLSCSPISGHRSVSWYQQTPGQGLQFLFEYFSETQRNKGNFPGRFSGRQFSNSRSEMNVSTLELGDSALYLCASSLSMVSGDRPYEQYFGPGTRLTVT.

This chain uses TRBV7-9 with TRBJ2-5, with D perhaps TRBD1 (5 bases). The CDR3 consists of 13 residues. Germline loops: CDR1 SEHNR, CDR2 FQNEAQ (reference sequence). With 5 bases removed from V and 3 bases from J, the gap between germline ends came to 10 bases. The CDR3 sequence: CASSRRREETQYF. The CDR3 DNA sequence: TGTGCCAGCAGCCGCCGCAGGGAAGAGACCCAGTACTTC.

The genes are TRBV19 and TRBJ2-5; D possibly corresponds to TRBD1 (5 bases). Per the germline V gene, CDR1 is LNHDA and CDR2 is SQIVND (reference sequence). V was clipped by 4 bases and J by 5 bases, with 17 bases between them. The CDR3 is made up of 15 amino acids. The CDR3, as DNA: TGTGCCAGTAGTAAGCAAGGGGCCCGGTGGGAGACCCAGTACTTC. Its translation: CASSKQGARWETQYF.

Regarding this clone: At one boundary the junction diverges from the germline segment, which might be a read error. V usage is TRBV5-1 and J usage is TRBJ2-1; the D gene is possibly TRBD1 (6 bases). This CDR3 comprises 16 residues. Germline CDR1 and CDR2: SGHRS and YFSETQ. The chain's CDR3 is CASSGRTANSNNEQFF. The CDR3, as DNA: TGCGCCAGCAGCGGGCGGACAGCCAACTCCAACAATGAGCAGTTCTTC.

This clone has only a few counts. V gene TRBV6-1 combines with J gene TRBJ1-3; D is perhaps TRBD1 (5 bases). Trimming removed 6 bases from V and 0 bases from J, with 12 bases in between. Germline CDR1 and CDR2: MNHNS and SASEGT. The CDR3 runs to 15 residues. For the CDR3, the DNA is TGTGCCAGCAGGCTATCTACAGGCTCTGGAAACACCATATATTTT. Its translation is CASRLSTGSGNTIYF.

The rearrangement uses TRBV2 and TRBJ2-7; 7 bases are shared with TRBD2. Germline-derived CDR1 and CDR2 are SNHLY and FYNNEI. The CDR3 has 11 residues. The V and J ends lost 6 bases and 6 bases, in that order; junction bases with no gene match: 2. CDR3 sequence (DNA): TGTGCCAGCAGCGGCGGGGGCGAGCAGTACTTC. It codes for CASSGGGEQYF.

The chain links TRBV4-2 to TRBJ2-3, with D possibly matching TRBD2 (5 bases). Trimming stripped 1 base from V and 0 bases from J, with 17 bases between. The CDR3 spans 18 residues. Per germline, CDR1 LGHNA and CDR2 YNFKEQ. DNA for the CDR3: TGTGCCAGCAGCCAAGGGGCCCGACTACGAACTAGCACAGATACGCAGTATTTT. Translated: CASSQGARLRTSTDTQYF.

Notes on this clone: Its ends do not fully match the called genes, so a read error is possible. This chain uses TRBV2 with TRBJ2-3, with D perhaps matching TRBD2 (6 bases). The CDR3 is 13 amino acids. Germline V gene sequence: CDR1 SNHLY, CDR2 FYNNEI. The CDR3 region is CASSEVWRETGDF. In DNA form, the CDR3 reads TGTGCCAGCAGTGAAGTATGGAGGGAAACCGGGGATTTT.

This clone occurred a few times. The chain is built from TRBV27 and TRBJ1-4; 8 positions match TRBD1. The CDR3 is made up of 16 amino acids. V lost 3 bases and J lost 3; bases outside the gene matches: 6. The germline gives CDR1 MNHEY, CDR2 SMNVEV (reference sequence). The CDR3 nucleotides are TGTGCCAGCAGTTTCCTCTCAGGGGGCTCTAATGAAAAACTGTTTTTT. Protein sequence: CASSFLSGGSNEKLFF.

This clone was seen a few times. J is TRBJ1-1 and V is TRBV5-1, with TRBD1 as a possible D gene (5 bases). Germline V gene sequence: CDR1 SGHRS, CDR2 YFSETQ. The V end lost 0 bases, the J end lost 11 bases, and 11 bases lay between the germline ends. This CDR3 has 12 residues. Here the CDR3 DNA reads TGCGCCAGCAGCTTGGGACAGCTCGGGGCTTTCTTT. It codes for CASSLGQLGAFF.

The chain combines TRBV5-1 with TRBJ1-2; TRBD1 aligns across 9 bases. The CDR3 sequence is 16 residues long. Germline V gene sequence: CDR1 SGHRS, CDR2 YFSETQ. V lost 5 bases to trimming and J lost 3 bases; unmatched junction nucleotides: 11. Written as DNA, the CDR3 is TGCGCCAGCAGTATTACCACAGGGGGCCCAGACTATGGCTACACCTTC. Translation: CASSITTGGPDYGYTF.

For the CDR3, the DNA is TGTGCCAGCAGCTTGGCTAGCGGGAGCACAGATACGCAGTATTTT. The encoded protein is CASSLASGSTDTQYF. V is TRBV5-4 and J is TRBJ2-3, with 8 positions matching TRBD2. The trim removed 0 bases at V and 0 bases at J, leaving 0 bases unmatched. Germline CDR1 reads SGHNT; CDR2 reads YYREEE (reference sequence). CDR3 length: 15 residues.